This TCR beta chain appears in the sequencing data of a study of cytomegalovirus exposure and HLA in healthy donors. Use of 60 Vbeta and 13 Jbeta primers characterized the PCR. The protocol was immunoSEQ multiplex PCR, while the TCRdb copy is restricted to in-frame clones and leaves out a portion. Here the sample spans about 170,000 clones, about three quarters being singletons. Points from the study as a whole: Altogether, about 160 TCR beta chains were recorded as cytomegalovirus-associated. Later analysis identified 15,000 to 20,000 TCR beta sequences associated with HLA alleles, using a false discovery rate threshold of 0.05. Most TCR beta V segments were productive about 87% or about 30% of the time in an earlier analysis.

The CDR3 totals 14 residues. Trimming stripped 3 bases from V and 3 bases from J, with 9 bases between. CDR1 KGHSH and CDR2 LQKENI come from the germline V gene. Comment on this clone: Its specificity is not known.

The chain is built from TRBV18 and TRBJ2-1, with D perhaps matching TRBD1 (5 bases). The receptor's source is a female donor in good health and CMV-seronegative. The sequenced sample consisted of PBMCs. The CDR3 here is CASSPQGLYNEQFF. For the CDR3, the DNA is TGTGCCAGCTCACCGCAGGGTCTCTACAATGAGCAGTTCTTC.